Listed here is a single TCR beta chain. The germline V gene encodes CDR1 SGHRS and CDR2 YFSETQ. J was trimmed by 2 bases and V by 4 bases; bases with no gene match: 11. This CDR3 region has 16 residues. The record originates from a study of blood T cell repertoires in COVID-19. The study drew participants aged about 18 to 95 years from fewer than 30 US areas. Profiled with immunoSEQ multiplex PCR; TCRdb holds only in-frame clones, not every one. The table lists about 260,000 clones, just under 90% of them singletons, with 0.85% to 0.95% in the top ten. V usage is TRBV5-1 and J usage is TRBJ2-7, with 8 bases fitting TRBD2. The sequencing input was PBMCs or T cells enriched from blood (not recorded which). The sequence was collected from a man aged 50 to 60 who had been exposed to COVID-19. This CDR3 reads CASSPRPGGTTYEQYF. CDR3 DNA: TGCGCCAGCAGCCCTAGACCGGGGGGGACTACCTACGAGCAGTACTTC.